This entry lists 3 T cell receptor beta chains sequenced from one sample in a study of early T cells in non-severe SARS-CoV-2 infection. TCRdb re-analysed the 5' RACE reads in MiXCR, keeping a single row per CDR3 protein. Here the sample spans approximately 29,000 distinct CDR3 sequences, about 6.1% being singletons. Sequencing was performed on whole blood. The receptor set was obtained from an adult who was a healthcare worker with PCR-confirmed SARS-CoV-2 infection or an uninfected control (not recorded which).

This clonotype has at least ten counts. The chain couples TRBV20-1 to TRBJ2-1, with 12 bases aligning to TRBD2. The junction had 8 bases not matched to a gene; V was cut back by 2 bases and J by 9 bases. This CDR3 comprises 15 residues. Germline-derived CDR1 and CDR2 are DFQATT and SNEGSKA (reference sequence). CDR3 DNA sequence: TGCAGTGCTAGACCCTGGACTAGCGGGACCGGTGAGCAGTTCTTC. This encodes CSARPWTSGTGEQFF.

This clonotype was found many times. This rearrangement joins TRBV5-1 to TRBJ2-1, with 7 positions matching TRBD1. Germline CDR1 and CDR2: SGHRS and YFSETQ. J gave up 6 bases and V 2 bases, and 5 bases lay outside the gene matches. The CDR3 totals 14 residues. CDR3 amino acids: CASSFGGQSNEQFF. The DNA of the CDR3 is TGCGCCAGCAGCTTTGGGGGACAGTCCAATGAGCAGTTCTTC.

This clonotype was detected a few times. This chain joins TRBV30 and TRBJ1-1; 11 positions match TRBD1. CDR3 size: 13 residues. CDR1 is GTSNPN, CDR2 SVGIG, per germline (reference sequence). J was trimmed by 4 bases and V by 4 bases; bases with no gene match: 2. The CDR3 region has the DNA TGTGCCTGGAATGGACAGGGGGCCACTGAAGCTTTCTTT. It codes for CAWNGQGATEAFF.